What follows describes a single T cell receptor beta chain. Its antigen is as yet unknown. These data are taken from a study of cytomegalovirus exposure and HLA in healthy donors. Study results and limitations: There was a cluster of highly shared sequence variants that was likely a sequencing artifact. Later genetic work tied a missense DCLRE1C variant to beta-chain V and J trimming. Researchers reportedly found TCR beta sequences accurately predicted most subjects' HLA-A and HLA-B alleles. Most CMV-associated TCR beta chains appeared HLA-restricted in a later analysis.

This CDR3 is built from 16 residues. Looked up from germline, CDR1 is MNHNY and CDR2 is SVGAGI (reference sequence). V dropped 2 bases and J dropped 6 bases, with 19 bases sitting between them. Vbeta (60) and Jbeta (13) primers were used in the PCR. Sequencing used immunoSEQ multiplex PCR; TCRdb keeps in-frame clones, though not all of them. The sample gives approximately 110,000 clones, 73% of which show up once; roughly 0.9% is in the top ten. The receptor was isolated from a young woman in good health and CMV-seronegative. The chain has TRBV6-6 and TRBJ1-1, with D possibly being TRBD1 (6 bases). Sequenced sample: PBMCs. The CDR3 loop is CASSYGGGAGDPEAFF. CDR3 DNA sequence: TGTGCCAGCAGTTACGGGGGGGGCGCAGGGGACCCTGAAGCTTTCTTT.